Each of the 16 T cell receptor beta chains below was sequenced from the same sample in a study of control samples from healthy donors and cancer patients. Method: immunoSEQ multiplex PCR; TCRdb's copy keeps in-frame clones and lacks some. The sample records tens of thousands of clones, about 90% being singletons. Specimen: blood. The receptors come from a woman aged 45-60 years in good health.

CDR3 bases: TGCGCCAGCAGCTTGGCTCGGTCTAGCGGGAACACCGGGGAGCTGTTTTTT. Amino acids: CASSLARSSGNTGELFF. The genes are TRBV5-1 and TRBJ2-2, with 7 bases identical to TRBD2. This CDR3 is 17 amino acids long. Unmatched junction bases numbered 6, after V lost 0 bases and J lost 1 base. The V gene's germline CDR1 is SGHRS and CDR2 YFSETQ.

The chain links TRBV5-4 to TRBJ2-7, with D possibly matching TRBD1 (5 bases). This CDR3 is 14 amino acids long. The V and J ends lost 2 bases and 5 bases respectively, with 14 bases between them. Germline V gene sequence: CDR1 SGHNT, CDR2 YYREEE (reference sequence). The CDR3 sequence is CASSLSAGINEQYF. CDR3 sequence (DNA): TGTGCCAGCAGCTTAAGTGCAGGGATCAACGAGCAGTACTTC.

The chain couples TRBV19 to TRBJ1-1; D is perhaps TRBD1 (5 bases). The length of the CDR3 is 11 residues. CDR1 LNHDA and CDR2 SQIVND come from the germline V gene (reference sequence). Trimming pared 9 bases from V and 10 bases from J, leaving 15 bases between. CDR3 in DNA: TGTGCCAGCGGGAGGGGCTTAGGAGCTTTCTTT. It specifies CASGRGLGAFF.

The V and J genes are TRBV7-9 and TRBJ2-5; D not resolved. The CDR3 runs 13 residues. CDR1 and CDR2 (germline): SEHNR, FQNEAQ (reference sequence). V lost 5 bases to trimming and J lost 4 bases, with 11 bases between them. The CDR3 nucleotides are TGTGCCAGCAGCCCCAGTGGGTCAGAGACCCAGTACTTC. Its protein is CASSPSGSETQYF.

This clone has just one count. The rearrangement uses TRBV5-1 and TRBJ2-2; D tentatively reads TRBD1 or TRBD2 (5 bases each). This CDR3 contains 14 residues. V was cut by 0 bases and J by 3 bases, with 6 bases left in between. From germline, CDR1 is SGHRS and CDR2 YFSETQ. In nucleotides, the CDR3 is TGCGCCAGCAGCTTGGAGGGACACACCGGGGAGCTGTTTTTT. Its protein is CASSLEGHTGELFF.

CDR3 protein: CSASSPGDNSPLHF. For the CDR3, the DNA is TGCAGTGCTAGTTCCCCAGGGGATAATTCACCCCTCCACTTT. This chain links TRBV20-1 with TRBJ1-6; D is perhaps TRBD1 (6 bases). The CDR3 runs 14 residues. CDR1 DFQATT and CDR2 SNEGSKA come from the germline V gene (reference sequence). With 3 bases removed from V and 5 bases from J, the gap between germline ends came to 11 bases.

V gene TRBV7-2 combines with J gene TRBJ1-1, with D maybe TRBD1 (5 bases). This CDR3 has 13 amino acids. V was trimmed by 4 bases and J by 8 bases, leaving 14 bases between them. Germline lookup yields CDR1 SGHTA and CDR2 FQGNSA. CDR3 bases: TGTGCCAGCAGCTGGGACGGACTAAACGAAGCTTTCTTT. This encodes CASSWDGLNEAFF.

The genes are TRBV30 and TRBJ1-5; possibly TRBD1 for D (5 bases). Trimming took off 5 bases at V and 4 bases at J, with 15 bases between the two ends. CDR3 length: 14 residues. The germline CDR1 and CDR2 sequences are GTSNPN and SVGIG (reference sequence). CDR3 sequence: CAWGTGTRNQPQHF. In DNA, the CDR3 is TGTGCCTGGGGGACCGGGACCAGAAATCAGCCCCAGCATTTT.

This chain joins TRBV7-9 and TRBJ1-1, with TRBD1 matching over 8 bases. The trim removed 5 bases at V and 8 bases at J, leaving 7 bases unmatched. CDR3 length: 13 amino acids. Germline CDR1 is SEHNR and CDR2 is FQNEAQ (reference sequence). CDR3 in DNA: TGTGCCAGCAGCGAAATTAACAGGGGGGAAGCTTTCTTT. Protein product: CASSEINRGEAFF.

This rearrangement joins TRBV6-1 to TRBJ2-7, with 9 bases that match TRBD2. The CDR3 is 15 amino acids. The V segment lost 0 bases and the J segment 6 bases; nucleotides outside the gene matches: 6. Germline CDR1 and CDR2: MNHNS and SASEGT. CDR3 protein: CASSEASGSFSEQYF. DNA of the CDR3: TGTGCCAGCAGTGAAGCTAGCGGGAGTTTCTCCGAGCAGTACTTC.

V is TRBV24-1 and J is TRBJ2-3; tentative D call: TRBD1 (5 bases). Germline V lookup: CDR1 KGHDR, CDR2 SFDVKD. CDR3 size: 14 residues. V dropped 3 bases and J dropped 7 bases, with 13 bases sitting between them. The CDR3 DNA reads as TGTGCCACCAGTGATCACACGGCAGGGAATACGCAGTATTTT. Translation gives CATSDHTAGNTQYF.

V usage is TRBV10-2 and J usage is TRBJ2-2, with 7 bases that match TRBD2. V trimming: 6 bases; J trimming: 5 bases; junction bases outside the gene matches: 9. Per germline, CDR1 WSHSY and CDR2 SAAADI. The length of the CDR3 is 15 residues. CDR3 sequence (DNA): TGCGCCAGCAGCTTAGCGGGCCCCGGGACCGGGGAGCTGTTTTTT. Protein product: CASSLAGPGTGELFF.

This clone occurred once. V and J are TRBV28 and TRBJ2-3, with D perhaps TRBD2 (5 bases). Trimming cost V 6 bases and J 6 bases, with 10 bases left between them. CDR1 is MDHEN and CDR2 is SYDVKM in the germline V gene. This CDR3 is 12 amino acids long. CDR3 nucleotide sequence: TGTGCCAGCAGCTTTAGCGCCGATACGCAGTATTTT. Residues: CASSFSADTQYF.

This rearrangement joins TRBV19 to TRBJ2-3; the D call may be TRBD1 or TRBD2 (6 bases each). V was pared by 5 bases and J by 4 bases, with 19 bases between. Germline assignment: CDR1 LNHDA and CDR2 SQIVND (reference sequence). This CDR3 has 16 residues. In DNA form, the CDR3 reads TGTGCCAGTAGTCCATGGGGGGCGGAAGGTGCAGATACGCAGTATTTT. Translating it yields CASSPWGAEGADTQYF.

This rearrangement joins TRBV5-6 to TRBJ1-2; no clear D. The V gene's germline CDR1 is SGHDT and CDR2 YYEEEE. CDR3 length equals 15 residues. The V and J ends lost 2 bases and 3 bases respectively, with 14 bases between them. CDR3 sequence (DNA): TGTGCCAGCAGCTTTGAGGGATTACTTTACTATGGCTACACCTTC. Protein sequence: CASSFEGLLYYGYTF.

The CDR3 DNA follows: TGTGCCAGCAGCTTTGGTACAGTGGGCCACAAGTACGAGCAGTACTTC. Protein sequence: CASSFGTVGHKYEQYF. The chain carries TRBV11-1 and TRBJ2-7; D is unclear. The CDR3 contains 16 residues. CDR1 and CDR2 from the germline V gene are SGHAT and FQDESV (reference sequence). V was pared by 3 bases and J by 4 bases, with 19 bases between.